The clone carrying this TCR beta chain appeared a few times. Its antigen remains unidentified. This record belongs to a study of T cells in tumors after PD-1 blockade. Overall study context: Treatment was either pembrolizumab 200 mg every 3 weeks or cemiplimab 350 mg every 2 weeks. On average, peripheral blood gave over 95,000 TCR templates and 35,000 to 40,000 unique clonotypes. A subset received ongoing vismodegib 150 mg daily alongside anti-PD-1 therapy. General study findings and limits: Peripheral recruitment is suggested, as some novel exhausted tumor clones were in pre-treatment blood.

TCRdb keeps only in-frame clones here, not all; method: immunoSEQ multiplex PCR. The sample consists of roughly 14,000 clones, roughly 82% of them appearing once. The CDR3 covers 14 residues. Germline V gene lookup returns CDR1 KGHDR and CDR2 SFDVKD. The V and J ends lost 8 bases and 0 bases, in that order; junction bases with no gene match: 6. This material consisted of PBMCs, taken after anti-PD-1 treatment. This TCR was recovered from a human donor with basal cell carcinoma. The gene calls are TRBV24-1 and TRBJ2-7, with TRBD1 identical over 7 bases. CDR3: CATKRTGNSYEQYF. In DNA form, the CDR3 reads TGTGCCACCAAGAGGACAGGCAACTCCTACGAGCAGTACTTC.